The rows below give T cell receptor beta chains drawn from one sample of a study of PD-1 blockade in classical Hodgkin lymphoma. Sequenced by immunoSEQ multiplex PCR; TCRdb stores in-frame clones only, minus some. The sample yields 25,000 to 35,000 clones, 85% to 90% seen once. This specimen consisted of CD4+ T cells from blood, obtained before the fourth cycle of nivolumab. All receptors come from a human donor with classical Hodgkin lymphoma. The CDR3 runs from the conserved cysteine through the conserved F or W. Fields, in order: V gene, J gene, D gene, CDR3 protein. D genes are given only for firm matches.

TRBV18	TRBJ2-1	TRBD2	CASSRGPGTSETNEQFF
TRBV6-1	TRBJ1-4	TRBD1	CASSVWGTGLDEKLFF
TRBV11-2	TRBJ1-1	TRBD1	CASSLVSGGAFF
TRBV27	TRBJ1-4	.	CASTSGRPPNEKLFF
TRBV18	TRBJ2-5	.	CASSPDRGGETQYF
TRBV6-1	TRBJ1-3	TRBD1	CASSGPQGGGPGNTIYF
TRBV7-9	TRBJ2-7	.	CASSPGLYYEQYF
TRBV18	TRBJ1-4	TRBD1	CASSPPGQRNEKLFF
TRBV15	TRBJ1-2	TRBD1	CATSRGGSGQGSYGYTF
TRBV10-1	TRBJ1-2	.	CASSESRQASSYTF
TRBV5-6	TRBJ1-2	.	CASSLVSIFYGYTF
TRBV5-1	TRBJ2-7	TRBD2	CASSVAGTGYEQYF
TRBV5-1	TRBJ2-1	.	CASSLGVRSSYNEQFF
TRBV6-1	TRBJ1-3	.	CASRRGAGNTIYF
TRBV18	TRBJ2-5	.	CASSHRQVQETQYF
TRBV7-2	TRBJ1-1	TRBD1	CASSPGTGVFLTEAFF
TRBV30	TRBJ2-3	TRBD1	CAWSVRQGERTDTQYF
TRBV10-3	TRBJ2-1	.	CAISESDYYNEQFF